The 21 T cell receptor beta chains listed next were all sequenced from one sample in a study of beta chain features in type 1 diabetes. Points from the study as a whole: Shortening of TCRB CDR3s, moderate but significant, appeared in all four CD4+ subsets of Type 1 diabetes patients.

These receptors are not linked to any known antigen. Isolated RNA was reverse transcribed in full, so expressed TCRB transcripts were sequenced. TCRdb's table, derived via immunoSEQ multiplex PCR, lists solely in-frame clones and lacks some. The table has hundreds of thousands of clones, 7% to 10% seen once. The source material was central memory CD4+ T cells from blood. The receptors derive from a man younger than 45 with type 1 diabetes.

This clone was seen only a few times. This chain connects TRBV2 to TRBJ1-5; D unclear. CDR3 length: 13 residues. Trimming left V 5 bases short and J 1 base short, with 6 bases between. CDR1 and CDR2 from the germline V gene are SNHLY and FYNNEI. The CDR3 is CASSTGSNQPQHF. The CDR3 DNA follows: TGTGCCAGCAGTACGGGGAGCAATCAGCCCCAGCATTTT.

The J gene is TRBJ2-5, the V gene TRBV7-2; the match to TRBD1 covers 7 bases. Germline V gene data show CDR1 as SGHTA and CDR2 as FQGNSA. This CDR3 contains 15 residues. The ends lost 6 bases at V and 2 bases at J; junction bases unmatched: 9. CDR3: CASSLQGVGQETQYF. The DNA for the CDR3 is TGTGCCAGCAGTCTCCAGGGGGTGGGTCAAGAGACCCAGTACTTC.

J is TRBJ2-7 and V is TRBV5-6; D is unresolved. This CDR3 is 12 amino acids long. Trimming pared 2 bases from V and 4 bases from J, leaving 7 bases between. Germline V CDR1 and CDR2: SGHDT, YYEEEE. The CDR3 is CASSFGGYEQYF. DNA of the CDR3: TGTGCCAGCAGCTTCGGTGGGTACGAGCAGTACTTC.

The chain joins TRBV7-2 to TRBJ2-3; 9 nucleotides align to TRBD2. The CDR3 runs to 13 residues. The V segment lost 2 bases and the J segment 6 bases; nucleotides outside the gene matches: 0. Germline CDR1 reads SGHTA; CDR2 reads FQGNSA. The CDR3 loop reads CASSLSGRDTQYF. CDR3 nucleotides: TGTGCCAGCAGCTTAAGCGGGAGGGATACGCAGTATTTT.

Only a few counts were recorded for this clone. This chain joins TRBV7-7 and TRBJ2-1; perhaps D is TRBD1 or TRBD2 (5 bases each). The V and J ends lost 1 base and 2 bases respectively, with 15 bases between them. The CDR3 length is 17 residues. Germline V gene lookup returns CDR1 SSHAT and CDR2 FNYEAQ (reference sequence). The CDR3 here is CASSLGDVAGPYNEQFF. DNA of the CDR3: TGTGCCAGCAGCTTAGGGGACGTGGCCGGCCCCTACAATGAGCAGTTCTTC.

The chain carries TRBV29-1 and TRBJ1-4, with 8 nucleotides matching TRBD1. The CDR3 is made up of 14 amino acids. The V and J ends lost 7 bases and 7 bases, in that order; junction bases with no gene match: 11. CDR1 SQVTM and CDR2 ANQGSEA come from the germline V gene. The CDR3 spells CSAEGTGSGEKLFF. The CDR3 DNA reads as TGCAGCGCCGAGGGGACAGGATCGGGTGAAAAACTGTTTTTT.

This clone showed up many times. This chain connects TRBV7-9 to TRBJ2-5, with TRBD2 matching 8 bases. V lost 7 bases, J lost 0 bases, and 7 bases stayed unmatched. Germline V lookup: CDR1 SEHNR, CDR2 FQNEAQ (reference sequence). The CDR3 consists of 15 residues. CDR3 nucleotides: TGTGCCAGCAACCAAGCGGGGGCTAACCAAGAGACCCAGTACTTC. Amino acids: CASNQAGANQETQYF.

In this sample, this clone turned up a few times. The rearrangement joins TRBV2 to TRBJ2-2; 10 positions agree with TRBD2. The CDR3 length is 16 residues. Trimming at V came to 6 bases and at J to 5 bases, leaving 9 bases not matched to a gene. Germline V gene lookup returns CDR1 SNHLY and CDR2 FYNNEI. CDR3 protein: CASRPTSGVITGELFF. CDR3 bases: TGTGCCAGCAGGCCAACTAGCGGGGTGATAACCGGGGAGCTGTTTTTT.

This clone has just a few counts. The chain carries TRBV4-3 and TRBJ2-1, with D unclear. There are 16 residues in the CDR3. Trimming cost V 3 bases and J 2 bases, with 14 bases left between them. CDR1 is LGHNA and CDR2 is YSLEER in the germline V gene. In DNA, the CDR3 is TGCGCCAGCAGCCAGCAATCAAGGGCCCCCTACAATGAGCAGTTCTTC. Translated: CASSQQSRAPYNEQFF.

The chain employs TRBV9 and TRBJ1-5; unclear D gene. The germline gives CDR1 SGDLS, CDR2 YYNGEE. Trimming took 7 bases from V and 1 from J, leaving 15 bases between them. This CDR3 is 15 amino acids long. This CDR3 is CASFFRRRSNQPQHF. As DNA, the CDR3 is TGTGCCAGCTTCTTTCGTAGACGGAGCAATCAGCCCCAGCATTTT.

A few counts support this clone. The J gene is TRBJ1-2, the V gene TRBV6-6, with 9 bases that match TRBD1. Germline assignment: CDR1 MNHNY and CDR2 SVGAGI (reference sequence). The CDR3 length is 15 residues. The J segment lost 6 bases and the V segment lost 0 bases, leaving 5 bases of the junction unmatched. The CDR3 nucleotides are TGTGCCAGCAGTTACTCGGGACAGGGAACCGATGGCTACACCTTC. This encodes CASSYSGQGTDGYTF.

This CDR3 is CASSPLGLAGGPQETQYF. For the CDR3, the DNA is TGTGCCAGCAGCCCACTTGGGCTAGCGGGGGGTCCCCAAGAGACCCAGTACTTC. This chain uses TRBV28 with TRBJ2-5; 11 positions agree with TRBD2. J was trimmed by 1 base and V by 6 bases; bases with no gene match: 13. This CDR3 is built from 18 residues. Germline lookup yields CDR1 MDHEN and CDR2 SYDVKM.

This sequence joins TRBV5-6 and TRBJ1-2; D gene ambiguous. Germline V gives CDR1 SGHDT, CDR2 YYEEEE. Trimming stripped 6 bases from V and 2 bases from J, with 5 bases between. This CDR3 region has 11 residues. The CDR3 DNA is TGTGCCAGCACCCGGAACTATGGCTACACCTTC. As protein: CASTRNYGYTF.

The chain links TRBV2 to TRBJ1-2; 9 bases are shared with TRBD1. Germline CDR1 is SNHLY and CDR2 is FYNNEI. V lost 0 bases to trimming and J lost 7 bases; unmatched junction nucleotides: 9. The CDR3 extends over 16 amino acids. CDR3: CASSEARGQGTGGYTF. In nucleotides, the CDR3 is TGTGCCAGCAGTGAAGCGCGCGGACAGGGGACGGGTGGCTACACCTTC.

This clone was counted at least ten times. The genes are TRBV15 and TRBJ1-1, with D hard to call. Per the germline V gene, CDR1 is LNHNV and CDR2 is YYDKDF (reference sequence). V was trimmed by 1 base and J by 6 bases, leaving 6 bases between them. The CDR3 sequence is 12 residues long. CDR3 sequence: CATSRGGSEAFF. CDR3 DNA: TGTGCCACCAGCAGAGGTGGGTCTGAAGCTTTCTTT.

J is TRBJ1-2 and V is TRBV19; TRBD1 might be the D (6 bases). Looked up from germline, CDR1 is LNHDA and CDR2 is SQIVND (reference sequence). Trimming removed 3 bases from V and 2 bases from J, with 7 bases in between. This CDR3 is built from 13 residues. CDR3 nucleotide sequence: TGTGCCAGTAGTATTGACAGGAACTATGGCTACACCTTC. It yields the protein CASSIDRNYGYTF.

This clone came up a few times. V gene TRBV15 combines with J gene TRBJ1-5, with D unresolved. Germline CDR1 LNHNV, CDR2 YYDKDF (reference sequence). The V end was cut by 5 bases, the J end by 4 bases, with 6 bases between. This CDR3 region has 12 residues. The CDR3 DNA follows: TGTGCCACCAGCGGGAGAAATCAGCCCCAGCATTTT. It encodes CATSGRNQPQHF.

This clone was observed a few times. This chain uses TRBV25-1 with TRBJ1-2; 7 bases map to TRBD1. CDR3 length: 13 amino acids. Germline-derived CDR1 and CDR2 are MGHDK and SYGVNS. V gave up 5 bases and J gave up 7 bases; unmatched junction bases: 7. In DNA, the CDR3 is TGTGCCAGCAGTTTCCACAGGGGCGGTGGCTACACCTTC. Protein sequence: CASSFHRGGGYTF.

This clone was seen a handful of times. This chain uses TRBV7-2 with TRBJ2-1, with D uncertain. Germline CDR1 SGHTA, CDR2 FQGNSA. V was pared by 0 bases and J by 7 bases, with 10 bases between. The CDR3 has 14 residues. The CDR3 sequence: CASSLASAYNEQFF. The CDR3 DNA follows: TGTGCCAGCAGCTTAGCTTCGGCTTATAATGAGCAGTTCTTC.

In DNA form, the CDR3 reads TGTGCCAGCAGTTCCCTGGGAGGGCGACCAACCTACGAGCAGTACTTC. This sequence encodes CASSSLGGRPTYEQYF. The rearrangement uses TRBV27 and TRBJ2-7; TRBD2 agrees at 7 bases. The J segment lost 2 bases and the V segment lost 4 bases, leaving 11 bases of the junction unmatched. CDR3 size: 16 residues. Germline V gene data show CDR1 as MNHEY and CDR2 as SMNVEV (reference sequence).

This clone was counted a few times. Other DNA sequences in the same sample also yield this CDR3. The chain links TRBV29-1 to TRBJ2-5; 8 positions match TRBD1. The end of the DNA aligns better with TRBJ2-7, so the J call may be wrong. CDR1 is SQVTM and CDR2 is ANQGSEA in the germline V gene. The CDR3 is 13 residues long. CDR3 region: CSVAGTGDYEQYF. As DNA, the CDR3 is TGCAGCGTTGCTGGGACAGGAGATTACGAGCAGTACTTC.